What follows are 13 T cell receptor beta chains derived from one specimen sequenced in a study of blood T cell repertoires in COVID-19. Profiling relied on immunoSEQ multiplex PCR, and the TCRdb table lists in-frame clones only, not all of them. This sample has 200,000 or so clones, with roughly 87% found just once. Sequencing was done on a sample of PBMCs or T cells enriched from blood (not recorded which). The receptors here all came from a man aged 30 to 45 in a cohort exposed to, infected with or recovered from COVID-19 (not recorded which).

This clone appeared a few times. The chain couples TRBV5-1 to TRBJ1-1; TRBD1 matches at 7 bases. This CDR3 spans 13 amino acids. The V gene's germline CDR1 is SGHRS and CDR2 YFSETQ. The V and J ends lost 6 bases and 5 bases, in that order; junction bases with no gene match: 7. The CDR3 DNA reads as TGCGCCAGCACCACCACAGGGGAGACTGAAGCTTTCTTT. Its translation is CASTTTGETEAFF.

This clone was counted a single time. V is TRBV3-1 (or the pseudogene TRBV3-2) and J is TRBJ2-3, with 9 nucleotides matching TRBD2. The germline gives CDR1 LGHDT, CDR2 YNNKEL (reference sequence). The CDR3 is made up of 15 amino acids. Trimming took 4 bases from V and 4 from J; bases not matched to a gene: 6. The CDR3 bases are TGTGCCAGCAGCCTGGCGGGAGGGCCCTCAGATACGCAGTATTTT. As protein: CASSLAGGPSDTQYF.

The chain combines TRBV7-3 with TRBJ2-2; 8 bases agree with TRBD2. The CDR3 is made up of 18 amino acids. The V gene end was trimmed by 5 bases and the J gene end by 3 bases; junction bases not matched to a gene: 14. Germline V CDR1 and CDR2: SGHTA, FQGTGA. CDR3 sequence reads: CASSPLGAGGGYTGELFF. The CDR3 DNA reads TGTGCCAGCAGCCCTCTGGGGGCGGGAGGCGGATACACCGGGGAGCTGTTTTTT.

V is TRBV7-8 and J is TRBJ1-2, with D uncertain. Germline V CDR1 and CDR2: SGHVS, FQNEAQ. Deletions cut 5 bases from V and 7 bases from J, with 14 bases between. The CDR3 length is 13 residues. The CDR3 reads CASSQRLGGGYTF. CDR3 bases: TGTGCCAGCAGCCAACGATTGGGAGGTGGCTACACCTTC.

This clone was counted only a few times. This chain links TRBV18 with TRBJ2-7; 7 bases fit TRBD2. Per the germline V gene, CDR1 is KGHSH and CDR2 is LQKENI. The CDR3 has 14 residues. With 4 bases clipped from V and 0 bases from J, the junction kept 3 bases outside the gene matches. The CDR3 protein is CASSQLASSYEQYF. The CDR3 DNA reads TGTGCCAGCTCACAACTAGCGAGCTCCTACGAGCAGTACTTC.

Comments on this clone: At one end the junction does not follow the germline gene, possibly because of a read error. The chain combines TRBV28 with TRBJ1-5; 8 bases fit TRBD1. This CDR3 spans 15 amino acids. The germline gives CDR1 MDHEN, CDR2 SYDVKM. CDR3 nucleotides: TGTGCCAGCTCTAAGGCAGGGACAGGCAACCAGCCCCAGCATTTT. As protein: CASSKAGTGNQPQHF.

The chain uses TRBV10-2 and TRBJ2-1; TRBD2 matches at 7 bases. Germline values: CDR1 WSHSY, CDR2 SAAADI. The CDR3 sequence is 15 residues long. After removal of 6 bases from V and 9 bases from J, the junction contained 14 bases not matched to a gene. The CDR3 DNA sequence: TGCGCCAGCAGGAAAATCAGCGGGACTGTGAGTGAGCAGTTCTTC. This codes for CASRKISGTVSEQFF.

The rearrangement joins TRBV19 to TRBJ1-1, with TRBD1 as a possible D gene (6 bases). Germline V gene data show CDR1 as LNHDA and CDR2 as SQIVND (reference sequence). The V end lost 3 bases, the J end lost 1 base, and 12 bases lay between the germline ends. The CDR3 consists of 15 residues. Here the CDR3 DNA reads TGTGCCAGTAGTATCACAGGGACCCCGAACACTGAAGCTTTCTTT. Translated: CASSITGTPNTEAFF.

J is TRBJ2-1 and V is TRBV19; the match to TRBD1 covers 9 bases. Germline CDR1 reads LNHDA; CDR2 reads SQIVND (reference sequence). V gave up 5 bases and J gave up 7 bases; unmatched junction bases: 9. The CDR3 has 15 residues. The CDR3 DNA reads TGTGCCAGTAGTGTCGACAGGGGGACGCCAAATGAGCAGTTCTTC. It encodes CASSVDRGTPNEQFF.

V and J are TRBV4-2 and TRBJ2-1, with D possibly being TRBD1 (5 bases). This CDR3 has 13 residues. The germline V and J ends were trimmed by 0 bases and 9 bases, with 9 bases remaining between them. CDR1 and CDR2 from the germline V gene are LGHNA and YNFKEQ. Written as DNA, the CDR3 is TGTGCCAGCAGCCAAGATAGGGGAAGTGAGCAGTTCTTC. Translation: CASSQDRGSEQFF.

V and J are TRBV15 and TRBJ2-1; D not certain. Germline-derived CDR1 and CDR2 are LNHNV and YYDKDF (reference sequence). V lost 10 bases to trimming and J lost 5 bases, with 15 bases between them. The CDR3 runs 13 residues. CDR3 protein: CAIRETSNNEQFF. The CDR3 region has the DNA TGTGCCATCCGCGAAACCTCAAACAATGAGCAGTTCTTC.

CDR3 DNA: TGTGCCAGCAGTTCATACCAAGGACAGGGAGCCTCCTACGAGCAGTACTTC. Protein: CASSSYQGQGASYEQYF. The chain recombines TRBV27 with TRBJ2-7; 8 bases are shared with TRBD1. Per the germline V gene, CDR1 is MNHEY and CDR2 is SMNVEV (reference sequence). The V gene end was trimmed by 4 bases and the J gene end by 0 bases; junction bases not matched to a gene: 11. The CDR3 loop spans 17 amino acids.

The gene calls are TRBV10-3 and TRBJ2-2; 7 nucleotides line up with TRBD1. V lost 0 bases and J lost 5; bases outside the gene matches: 9. The CDR3 is made up of 17 amino acids. CDR1 is ENHRY and CDR2 is SYGVKD in the germline V gene. CDR3 DNA sequence: TGTGCCATCAGTGAGTCGCGCGACAGGGAAGGAACCGGGGAGCTGTTTTTT. Protein product: CAISESRDREGTGELFF.